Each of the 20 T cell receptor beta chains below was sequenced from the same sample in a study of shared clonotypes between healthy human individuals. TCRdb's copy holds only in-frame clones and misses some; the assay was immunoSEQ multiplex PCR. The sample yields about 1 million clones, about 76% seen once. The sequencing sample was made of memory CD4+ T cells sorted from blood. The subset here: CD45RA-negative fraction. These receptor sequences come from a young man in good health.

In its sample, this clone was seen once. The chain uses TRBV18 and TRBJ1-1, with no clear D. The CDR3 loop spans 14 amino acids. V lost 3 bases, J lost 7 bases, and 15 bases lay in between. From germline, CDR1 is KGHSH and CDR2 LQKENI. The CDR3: CASSPPRTANEAFF. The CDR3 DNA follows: TGTGCCAGCTCACCTCCACGAACAGCAAATGAAGCTTTCTTT.

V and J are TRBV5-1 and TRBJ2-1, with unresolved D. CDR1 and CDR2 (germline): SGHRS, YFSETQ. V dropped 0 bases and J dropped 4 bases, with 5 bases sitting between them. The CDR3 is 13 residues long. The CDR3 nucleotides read TGCGCCAGCAGCTTGGACCTGTACAATGAGCAGTTCTTC. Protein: CASSLDLYNEQFF.

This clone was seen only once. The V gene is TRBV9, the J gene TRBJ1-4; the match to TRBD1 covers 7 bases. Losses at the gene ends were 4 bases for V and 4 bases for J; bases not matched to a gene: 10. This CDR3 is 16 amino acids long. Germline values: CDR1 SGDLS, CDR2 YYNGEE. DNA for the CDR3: TGTGCCAGCAGCCTGACAGGGATCGCCGGTAATGAAAAACTGTTTTTT. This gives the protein CASSLTGIAGNEKLFF.

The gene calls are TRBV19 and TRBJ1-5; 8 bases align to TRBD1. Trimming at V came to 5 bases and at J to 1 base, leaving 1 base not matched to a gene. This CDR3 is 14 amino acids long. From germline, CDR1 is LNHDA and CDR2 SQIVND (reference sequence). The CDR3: CASSRTGSNQPQHF. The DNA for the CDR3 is TGTGCCAGTAGTCGGACAGGGAGCAATCAGCCCCAGCATTTT. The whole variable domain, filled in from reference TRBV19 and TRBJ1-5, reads DGGITQSPKYLFRKEGQNVTLSCEQNLNHDAMYWYRQDPGQGLRLIYYSQIVNDFQKGDIAEGYSVSREKKESFPLTVTSAQKNPTAFYLCASSRTGSNQPQHFGDGTRLSIL.

DNA of the CDR3: TGTGCCATCAGTGAGTCGGGTACCTGGAAGGGCTATGGCTACACCTTC. Residues: CAISESGTWKGYGYTF. This chain links TRBV10-3 with TRBJ1-2, with D unresolved. Trimming removed 0 bases from V and 4 bases from J, with 15 bases in between. CDR3 length: 16 amino acids. Per the germline V gene, CDR1 is ENHRY and CDR2 is SYGVKD.

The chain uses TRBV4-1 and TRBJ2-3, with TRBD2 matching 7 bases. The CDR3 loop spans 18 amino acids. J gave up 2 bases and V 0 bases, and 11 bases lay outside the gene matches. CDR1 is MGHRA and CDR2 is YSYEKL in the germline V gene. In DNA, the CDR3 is TGCGCCAGCAGCCAAGACCTGACCCGCGGGGGAGACACAGATACGCAGTATTTT. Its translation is CASSQDLTRGGDTDTQYF.

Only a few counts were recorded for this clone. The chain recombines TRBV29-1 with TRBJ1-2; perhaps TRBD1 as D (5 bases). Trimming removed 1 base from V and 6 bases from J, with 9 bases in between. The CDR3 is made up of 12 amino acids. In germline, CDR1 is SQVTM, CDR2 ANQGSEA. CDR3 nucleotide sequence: TGCAGCGTTGAAGGCCAGGGAGATGGCTACACCTTC. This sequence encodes CSVEGQGDGYTF.

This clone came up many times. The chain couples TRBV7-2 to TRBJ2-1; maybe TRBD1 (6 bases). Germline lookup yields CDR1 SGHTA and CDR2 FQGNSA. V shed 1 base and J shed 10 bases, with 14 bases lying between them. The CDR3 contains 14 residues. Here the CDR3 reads CASSLDPQGKEQFF. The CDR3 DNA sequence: TGTGCCAGCAGCTTAGACCCGCAGGGGAAAGAGCAGTTCTTC.

CDR3 loop: CASSPWDSTDTQYF. In nucleotides, the CDR3 is TGCGCCAGCAGCCCCTGGGACAGCACAGATACGCAGTATTTT. The chain has TRBV5-1 and TRBJ2-3; D is tentatively TRBD1 or TRBD2 (5 bases each). Per germline, CDR1 SGHRS and CDR2 YFSETQ. This CDR3 spans 14 amino acids. V gave up 4 bases and J gave up 0 bases, with 9 bases separating them.

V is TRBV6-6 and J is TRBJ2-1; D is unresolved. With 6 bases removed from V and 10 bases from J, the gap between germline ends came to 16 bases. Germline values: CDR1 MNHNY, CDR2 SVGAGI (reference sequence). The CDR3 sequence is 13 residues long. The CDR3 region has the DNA TGTGCCAGCAGGGATCCGCCCGTGGGAGAGCAGTTCTTC. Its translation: CASRDPPVGEQFF.

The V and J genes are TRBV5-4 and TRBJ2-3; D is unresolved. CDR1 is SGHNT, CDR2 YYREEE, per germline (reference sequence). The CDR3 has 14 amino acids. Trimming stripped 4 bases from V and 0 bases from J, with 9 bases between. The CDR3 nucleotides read TGTGCCAGCAGCCCCCCCCATAGCACAGATACGCAGTATTTT. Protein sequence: CASSPPHSTDTQYF.

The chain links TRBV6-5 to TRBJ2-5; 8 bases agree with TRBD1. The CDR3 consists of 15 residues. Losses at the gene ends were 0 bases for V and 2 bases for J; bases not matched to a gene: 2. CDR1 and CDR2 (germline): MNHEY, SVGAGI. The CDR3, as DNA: TGTGCCAGCAGTTACTCGGGACAGGAACAAGAGACCCAGTACTTC. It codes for CASSYSGQEQETQYF.

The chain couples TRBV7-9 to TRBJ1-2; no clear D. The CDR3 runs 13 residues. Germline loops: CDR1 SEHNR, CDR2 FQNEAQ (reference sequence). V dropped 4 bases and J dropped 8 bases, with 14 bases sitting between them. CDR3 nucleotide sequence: TGTGCCAGCAGCTACCCCCCAGCCGGCGGCTACACCTTC. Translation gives CASSYPPAGGYTF.

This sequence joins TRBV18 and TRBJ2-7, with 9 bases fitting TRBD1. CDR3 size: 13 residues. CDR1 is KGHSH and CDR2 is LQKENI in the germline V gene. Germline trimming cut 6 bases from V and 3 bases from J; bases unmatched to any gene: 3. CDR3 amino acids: CASSSGQGYEQYF. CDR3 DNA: TGTGCCAGCTCCTCGGGACAGGGCTACGAGCAGTACTTC.

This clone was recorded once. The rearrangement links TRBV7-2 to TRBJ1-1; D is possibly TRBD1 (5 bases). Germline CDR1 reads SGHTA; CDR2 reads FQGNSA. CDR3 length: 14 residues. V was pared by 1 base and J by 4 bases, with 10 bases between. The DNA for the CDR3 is TGTGCCAGCAGCTTAGTTGGGGGAACCACTGAAGCTTTCTTT. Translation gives CASSLVGGTTEAFF.

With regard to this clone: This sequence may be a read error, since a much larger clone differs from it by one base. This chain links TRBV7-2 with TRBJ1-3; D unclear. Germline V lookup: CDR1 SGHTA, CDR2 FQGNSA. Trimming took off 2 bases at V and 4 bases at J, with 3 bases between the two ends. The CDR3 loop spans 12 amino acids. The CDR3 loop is CASSLSGNTIYF. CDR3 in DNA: TGTGCCAGCAGCTTATCCGGAAACACCATATATTTT.

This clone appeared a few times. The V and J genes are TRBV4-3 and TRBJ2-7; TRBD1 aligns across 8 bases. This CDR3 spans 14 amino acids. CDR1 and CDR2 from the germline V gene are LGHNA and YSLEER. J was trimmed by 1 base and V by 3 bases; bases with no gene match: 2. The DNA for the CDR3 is TGCGCCAGCAGCCATAGGACAGGGTCCTACGAGCAGTACTTC. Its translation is CASSHRTGSYEQYF.

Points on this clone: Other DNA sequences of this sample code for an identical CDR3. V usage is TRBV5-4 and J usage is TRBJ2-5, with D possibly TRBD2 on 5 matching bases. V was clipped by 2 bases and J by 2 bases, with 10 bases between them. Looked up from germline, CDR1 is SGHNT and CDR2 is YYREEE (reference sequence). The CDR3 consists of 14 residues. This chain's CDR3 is CASSFNRGQETQYF. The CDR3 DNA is TGTGCCAGCAGCTTCAATCGGGGTCAAGAGACCCAGTACTTC.

The CDR3 reads CASSLASTNSPLHF. The CDR3 nucleotides are TGCGCCAGCAGCTTGGCCTCAACTAATTCACCCCTCCACTTT. This sequence joins TRBV5-1 and TRBJ1-6, with D unclear. Germline CDR1 reads SGHRS; CDR2 reads YFSETQ. V dropped 0 bases and J dropped 6 bases, with 7 bases sitting between them. The CDR3 consists of 14 residues.

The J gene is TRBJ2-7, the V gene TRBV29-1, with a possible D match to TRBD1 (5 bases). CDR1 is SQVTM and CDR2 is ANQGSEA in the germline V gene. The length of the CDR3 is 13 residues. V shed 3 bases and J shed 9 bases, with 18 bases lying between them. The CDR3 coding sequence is TGCAGCGTTGAGGAGTCCCAGGGATCGCGGCAGTACTTC. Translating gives CSVEESQGSRQYF.